This T cell receptor (beta chain) was identified in a study of T cells in women clearing cervical HPV infection. Regarding this clone: The sequence runs out 3 residues before the end of the CDR3; the remainder is reconstructed from the germline J gene.

Method: immunoSEQ multiplex PCR; TCRdb's copy keeps in-frame clones and lacks some. This table holds tens of thousands of clones. The trim removed 1 base at V and 6 bases at J, leaving 7 bases unmatched. The CDR3 spans 15 residues. The germline gives CDR1 DFQATT, CDR2 SNEGSKA (reference sequence). V usage is TRBV20-1 and J usage is TRBJ2-5, with 11 bases matching TRBD1. This receptor was taken from a woman between 18 and 70 years old with a cervical HPV16 infection that either progressed to CIN3+ or cleared (not recorded which). Material: blood buffy coat. The CDR3 bases that were read are TGCAGTGCTAGAGTCTCCGGGACAGGGGGAAAGACC. Protein product: CSARVSGTGGKT. The entire CDR3 protein reads CSARVSGTGGKTQYF.